The 20 T cell receptor beta chains reported below all come from one sample, sequenced in a study of shared clonotypes between healthy human individuals. Sequencing was performed with immunoSEQ multiplex PCR; in TCRdb, only in-frame clones are kept and a portion is missing. The repertoire holds 2 million to 2.5 million clones, with more than 85% as singletons. The sequenced sample consisted of naive CD4+ T cells from PBMCs. Described subset: CD45RA+ positively selected. The receptors were sampled from a man aged 18 to 35 in good health. Some clones in this sample may be carry-over from other donors' samples.

The chain couples TRBV4-2 to TRBJ2-6, with unresolved D. The CDR3 length is 17 residues. With 5 bases removed from V and 1 base from J, the gap between germline ends came to 15 bases. The V gene's germline CDR1 is LGHNA and CDR2 YNFKEQ. CDR3 loop: CASSSDGAFSGANVLTF. CDR3 DNA: TGTGCCAGCAGCTCGGACGGAGCCTTTTCTGGGGCCAACGTCCTGACTTTC.

The chain uses TRBV18 and TRBJ2-7; 8 bases map to TRBD1. J gave up 5 bases and V 6 bases, and 6 bases lay outside the gene matches. This CDR3 has 13 amino acids. The V gene's germline CDR1 is KGHSH and CDR2 LQKENI. CDR3 sequence: CASSPTTGDEQYF. CDR3 nucleotides: TGTGCCAGCTCCCCAACGACAGGGGACGAGCAGTACTTC.

This sequence joins TRBV6-6 and TRBJ1-2; D ambiguous. The CDR3 contains 14 residues. Trimming took 6 bases from V and 6 from J, leaving 17 bases between them. The germline CDR1 and CDR2 sequences are MNHNY and SVGAGI (reference sequence). The CDR3 coding sequence is TGTGCCAGCAGGTCTACAGATTGGGTTAATGGCTACACCTTC. Its protein product is CASRSTDWVNGYTF.

The rearrangement uses TRBV5-1 and TRBJ1-1; D perhaps matches TRBD1 (6 bases). The CDR3 loop spans 15 amino acids. Trimming left V 3 bases short and J 1 base short, with 13 bases between. Germline lookup yields CDR1 SGHRS and CDR2 YFSETQ. The chain's CDR3 is CASSSEGVSNTEAFF. CDR3 DNA sequence: TGCGCCAGCAGCTCGGAGGGGGTCTCGAACACTGAAGCTTTCTTT.

This clone was seen just once. The chain links TRBV2 to TRBJ2-2; D is perhaps TRBD1 (5 bases). V lost 3 bases, J lost 1 base, and 6 bases lay in between. Per germline, CDR1 SNHLY and CDR2 FYNNEI. This CDR3 is 14 amino acids long. CDR3 DNA: TGTGCCAGCAGTGAGGGGCGGAACACCGGGGAGCTGTTTTTT. This sequence encodes CASSEGRNTGELFF.

The chain uses TRBV5-1 and TRBJ1-3; D unclear. The CDR3 totals 12 residues. V was shortened by 7 bases and J by 1 base, with 6 bases between the two germline ends. CDR1 and CDR2 (germline): SGHRS, YFSETQ. The CDR3 loop reads CASRDSGNTIYF. For the CDR3, the DNA is TGCGCCAGCCGGGATTCTGGAAACACCATATATTTT. The variable domain in full, with the rest retrieved from reference TRBV5-1 and TRBJ1-3, is KAGVTQTPRYLIKTRGQQVTLSCSPISGHRSVSWYQQTPGQGLQFLFEYFSETQRNKGNFPGRFSGRQFSNSRSEMNVSTLELGDSALYLCASRDSGNTIYFGEGSWLTVV.

This clone was seen once. This chain connects TRBV29-1 to TRBJ1-2; possibly TRBD1 for D (5 bases). V was trimmed by 1 base and J by 4 bases, leaving 10 bases between them. Per germline, CDR1 SQVTM and CDR2 ANQGSEA. This CDR3 contains 13 residues. This CDR3 is CSVEAGGGYGYTF. The DNA for the CDR3 is TGCAGCGTTGAAGCCGGGGGGGGCTATGGCTACACCTTC.

The V gene is TRBV9, the J gene TRBJ2-3, with D possibly being TRBD1 or TRBD2 (6 bases each). Germline lookup yields CDR1 SGDLS and CDR2 YYNGEE. CDR3 length: 15 amino acids. V was pared by 3 bases and J by 6 bases, with 17 bases between. DNA for the CDR3: TGTGCCAGCAGCGGGAGGGGGACTCGGGCGGATACGCAGTATTTT. Its protein is CASSGRGTRADTQYF.

V and J are TRBV28 and TRBJ2-2; 11 nucleotides match TRBD2. V lost 3 bases, J lost 7 bases, and 7 bases stayed unmatched. The length of the CDR3 is 16 residues. Germline lookup yields CDR1 MDHEN and CDR2 SYDVKM. The CDR3: CASSFPTSGKGGELFF. For the CDR3, the DNA is TGTGCCAGCAGTTTCCCGACTAGCGGGAAGGGCGGGGAGCTGTTTTTT.

The V gene is TRBV7-2, the J gene TRBJ2-7; maybe TRBD1 (7 bases). V dropped 4 bases and J dropped 3 bases, with 19 bases sitting between them. The CDR3 runs 16 residues. Germline lookup yields CDR1 SGHTA and CDR2 FQGNSA. The CDR3 loop is CASSWGEDRVYYEQYF. CDR3 nucleotide sequence: TGTGCCAGCAGCTGGGGGGAAGACAGGGTTTACTACGAGCAGTACTTC.

The chain is built from TRBV6-1 and TRBJ1-1, with D hard to call. The CDR3 sequence is 11 residues long. CDR1 is MNHNS and CDR2 is SASEGT in the germline V gene. With 11 bases removed from V and 9 bases from J, the gap between germline ends came to 16 bases. The CDR3 is CASWALKKAFF. CDR3 coding DNA: TGTGCCTCCTGGGCCCTAAAGAAAGCTTTCTTT.

The chain employs TRBV29-1 and TRBJ1-1, with D possibly being TRBD1 (5 bases). V gave up 4 bases and J gave up 5 bases, with 11 bases separating them. The V gene's germline CDR1 is SQVTM and CDR2 ANQGSEA. CDR3 length: 12 residues. Written as DNA, the CDR3 is TGCAGCGTTGCGGAGGGGCGGACTGAAGCTTTCTTT. This codes for CSVAEGRTEAFF.

This clone was recorded only once. The chain links TRBV18 to TRBJ1-2, with 8 bases aligning to TRBD1. Trimming removed 3 bases from V and 8 bases from J; junction bases left unmatched: 11. The CDR3 consists of 15 residues. From germline, CDR1 is KGHSH and CDR2 LQKENI. Here the CDR3 DNA reads TGTGCCAGCTCACCGGCTGCAGGGGGCTTCGAGGGCTACACCTTC. Translated: CASSPAAGGFEGYTF.

The V gene is TRBV28, the J gene TRBJ2-5; D gene unclear. The V gene's germline CDR1 is MDHEN and CDR2 SYDVKM. Trimming removed 4 bases at V and 1 base at J, with 16 bases between. This CDR3 comprises 16 residues. Here the CDR3 DNA reads TGTGCCAGCAGTTCGCCTGGGAAGGACCGCCAAGAGACCCAGTACTTC. This codes for CASSSPGKDRQETQYF.

This clone was seen a single time. The chain recombines TRBV30 with TRBJ2-7; a weak D match, TRBD1 (6 bases). Between the trimmed V and J ends, which lost 2 bases and 1 base, there was a span of 15 bases. CDR1 and CDR2 from the germline V gene are GTSNPN and SVGIG (reference sequence). There are 15 residues in the CDR3. Here the CDR3 reads CAWSPPDGQSYEQYF. The CDR3 DNA sequence: TGTGCCTGGAGTCCTCCGGACGGACAGTCCTACGAGCAGTACTTC.

This clone has more than one count but fewer than ten. J is TRBJ1-3 and V is TRBV5-4; D remains unclear. The CDR3 extends over 13 amino acids. The V gene's germline CDR1 is SGHNT and CDR2 YYREEE (reference sequence). V was shortened by 4 bases and J by 4 bases, with 9 bases between the two germline ends. CDR3 DNA sequence: TGTGCCAGCAGCCCTAGCGCGGGAAACACCATATATTTT. Amino acids: CASSPSAGNTIYF. The full variable domain, its missing parts supplied by reference TRBV5-4 and TRBJ1-3, is ETGVTQSPTHLIKTRGQQVTLRCSSQSGHNTVSWYQQALGQGPQFIFQYYREEENGRGNFPPRFSGLQFPNYSSELNVNALELDDSALYLCASSPSAGNTIYFGEGSWLTVV.

The table lists this clone with a few counts. The CDR3 coding sequence is TGTGCCAGCCTTATAAGGGGTATCACCCTTGAAGCTTTCTTT. Translating it yields CASLIRGITLEAFF. The J gene is TRBJ1-1, the V gene TRBV6-1; perhaps TRBD1 as D (5 bases). The CDR3 sequence is 14 residues long. Germline lookup yields CDR1 MNHNS and CDR2 SASEGT. Trimming cost V 8 bases and J 7 bases, with 20 bases left between them.

A single count supports this clone. The sample holds other DNA sequences that translate to the same CDR3. This sequence joins TRBV18 and TRBJ2-3; D not resolved. Germline-derived CDR1 and CDR2 are KGHSH and LQKENI. This CDR3 has 13 residues. V gave up 0 bases and J gave up 1 base, with 2 bases separating them. CDR3 sequence reads: CASSPPGTDTQYF. For the CDR3, the DNA is TGTGCCAGCTCACCACCAGGCACAGATACGCAGTATTTT. Full variable domain (outside the CDR3, taken from reference TRBV18 and TRBJ2-3): NAGVMQNPRHLVRRRGQEARLRCSPMKGHSHVYWYRQLPEEGLKFMVYLQKENIIDESGMPKERFSAEFPKEGPSILRIQQVVRGDSAAYFCASSPPGTDTQYFGPGTRLTVL.

The rearrangement links TRBV2 to TRBJ2-1; no definite D call. The CDR3 has 12 residues. Trimming pared 0 bases from V and 11 bases from J, leaving 8 bases between. From germline, CDR1 is SNHLY and CDR2 FYNNEI. For the CDR3, the DNA is TGTGCCAGCAGTGAAGCTGCCTCCAAGCAGTTCTTC. Its translation: CASSEAASKQFF.

This chain uses TRBV9 with TRBJ2-7; TRBD2 aligns across 10 bases. The CDR3 sequence is 15 residues long. V was pared by 0 bases and J by 2 bases, with 2 bases of the junction left unmatched. The germline V gene encodes CDR1 SGDLS and CDR2 YYNGEE. In DNA form, the CDR3 reads TGTGCCAGCAGCGTAGCTAGCGGGGGAACCTACGAGCAGTACTTC. Encoded protein: CASSVASGGTYEQYF.